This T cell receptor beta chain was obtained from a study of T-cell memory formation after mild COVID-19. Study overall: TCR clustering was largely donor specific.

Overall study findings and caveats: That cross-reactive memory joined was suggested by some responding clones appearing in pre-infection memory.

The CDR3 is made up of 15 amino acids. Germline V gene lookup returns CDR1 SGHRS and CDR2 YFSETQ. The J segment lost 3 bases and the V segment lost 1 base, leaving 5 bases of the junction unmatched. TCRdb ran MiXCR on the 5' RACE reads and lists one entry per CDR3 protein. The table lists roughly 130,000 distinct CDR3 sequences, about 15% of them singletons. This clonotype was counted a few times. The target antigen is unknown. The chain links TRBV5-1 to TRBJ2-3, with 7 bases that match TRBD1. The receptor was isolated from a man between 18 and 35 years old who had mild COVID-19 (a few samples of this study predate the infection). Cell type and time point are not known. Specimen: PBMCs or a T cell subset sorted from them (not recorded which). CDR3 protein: CASSLTGVNTDTQYF. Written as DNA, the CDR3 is TGCGCCAGCAGCTTGACAGGGGTTAATACAGATACGCAGTATTTT.